Presented here are 8 T cell receptor beta chains from one specimen sequenced in a study of blood T cell repertoires in COVID-19. The assay was immunoSEQ multiplex PCR, and TCRdb's table has in-frame clones only and misses some. The sample lists some 130,000 clones, approximately 85% occurring once. Sequencing input: peripheral blood. Source of these receptors: a human donor in a cohort sampled during active COVID-19.

The chain combines TRBV7-3 with TRBJ2-1; D may be TRBD2 (5 bases). Trimming stripped 8 bases from V and 8 bases from J, with 16 bases between. The germline CDR1 and CDR2 sequences are SGHTA and FQGTGA. The CDR3 has 13 amino acids. The CDR3 protein is CASGPVGAHEQFF. The CDR3 region has the DNA TGTGCCAGCGGTCCGGTGGGAGCCCATGAGCAGTTCTTC.

The chain links TRBV7-9 to TRBJ1-1; no firm D call. Germline V gene sequence: CDR1 SEHNR, CDR2 FQNEAQ (reference sequence). V was clipped by 6 bases and J by 0 bases, with 14 bases between them. CDR3 length: 15 residues. The CDR3 bases are TGTGCCAGCAGTGGGCAGAACATTATGAACACTGAAGCTTTCTTT. Residues: CASSGQNIMNTEAFF.

The chain recombines TRBV9 with TRBJ1-4, with a weak D call TRBD1 (6 bases). The CDR3 sequence is 16 residues long. The V end lost 1 base, the J end lost 5 bases, and 15 bases lay between the germline ends. CDR1 is SGDLS, CDR2 YYNGEE, per germline. CDR3 region: CASSVRPTGWNEKLFF. The CDR3 region has the DNA TGTGCCAGCAGCGTAAGGCCCACAGGGTGGAATGAAAAACTGTTTTTT.

The V call is TRBV19, the J call TRBJ2-2; D gene ambiguous. The V gene lost 6 bases and the J gene lost 2 bases, with 7 bases spanning the gap. This CDR3 comprises 13 residues. In germline, CDR1 is LNHDA, CDR2 SQIVND (reference sequence). Here the CDR3 DNA reads TGTGCCAGTAGATGGCCAAACACCGGGGAGCTGTTTTTT. Translated: CASRWPNTGELFF.

The chain is built from TRBV5-4 and TRBJ1-2; TRBD1 agrees at 11 bases. V lost 0 bases and J lost 5; bases outside the gene matches: 3. The CDR3 totals 15 residues. Germline CDR1 reads SGHNT; CDR2 reads YYREEE (reference sequence). CDR3 sequence reads: CASSLVGQGAYGYTF. The CDR3 nucleotides read TGTGCCAGCAGCTTGGTCGGACAGGGGGCATATGGCTACACCTTC. The whole variable domain, filled in from reference TRBV5-4 and TRBJ1-2, reads ETGVTQSPTHLIKTRGQQVTLRCSSQSGHNTVSWYQQALGQGPQFIFQYYREEENGRGNFPPRFSGLQFPNYSSELNVNALELDDSALYLCASSLVGQGAYGYTFGSGTRLTVV.

This clone was seen a single time. This chain joins TRBV4-2 and TRBJ2-5; 9 bases map to TRBD1. CDR1 and CDR2 from the germline V gene are LGHNA and YNFKEQ. The CDR3 spans 16 residues. J gave up 5 bases and V 1 base, and 8 bases lay outside the gene matches. CDR3 sequence: CASSQGDRDEGETQYF. In nucleotides, the CDR3 is TGTGCCAGCAGCCAAGGGGACAGGGATGAGGGGGAGACCCAGTACTTC.

This clone has more than one count but fewer than ten. The chain uses TRBV5-1 and TRBJ1-6; tentatively, D is TRBD1 (6 bases). Trimming cost V 3 bases and J 2 bases, with 9 bases left between them. The CDR3 is 15 amino acids. Germline V gives CDR1 SGHRS, CDR2 YFSETQ. The CDR3, as DNA: TGCGCCAGCAGCTCGGACAGCCCCTATAATTCACCCCTCCACTTT. Amino acid sequence: CASSSDSPYNSPLHF. The complete variable domain, with remaining parts taken from reference TRBV5-1 and TRBJ1-6, reads KAGVTQTPRYLIKTRGQQVTLSCSPISGHRSVSWYQQTPGQGLQFLFEYFSETQRNKGNFPGRFSGRQFSNSRSEMNVSTLELGDSALYLCASSSDSPYNSPLHFGNGTRLTVT.

The chain combines TRBV30 with TRBJ2-5, with D possibly matching TRBD2 (5 bases). Germline-derived CDR1 and CDR2 are GTSNPN and SVGIG (reference sequence). The CDR3 is 12 amino acids. The V end was cut by 1 base, the J end by 5 bases, with 8 bases between. The CDR3 loop is CAWSDLAETQYF. The CDR3, as DNA: TGTGCCTGGAGTGACTTAGCGGAGACCCAGTACTTC. The whole variable domain, remainder taken from reference TRBV30 and TRBJ2-5, is SQTIHQWPATLVQPVGSPLSLECTVEGTSNPNLYWYRQAAGRGLQLLFYSVGIGQISSEVPQNLSASRPQDRQFILSSKKLLLSDSGFYLCAWSDLAETQYFGPGTRLLVL.